One sample yielded the 5 T cell receptor beta chains listed below, sequenced in a study of T cells in narcolepsy. The repertoire was sequenced with immunoSEQ multiplex PCR; TCRdb's copy has only in-frame clones and lacks some. The sample yields fewer than 30,000 clones, 65% to 90% seen once. Source material: memory (CD45RA-) CD4+ T cells from blood. These receptors were taken from a human donor in good health.

Turning to this clone: Additional DNA sequences in this sample encode the identical CDR3. This chain joins TRBV5-6 and TRBJ1-3; tentatively, D is TRBD1 (6 bases). Trimming stripped 3 bases from V and 0 bases from J, with 10 bases between. Germline CDR1 SGHDT, CDR2 YYEEEE. The CDR3 is 15 amino acids. The CDR3 coding sequence is TGTGCCAGCAGCTCGGACAGCAGCTCTGGAAACACCATATATTTT. Its translation is CASSSDSSSGNTIYF. Together with reference TRBV5-6 and TRBJ1-3, the CDR3 gives the full variable domain: DAGVTQSPTHLIKTRGQQVTLRCSPKSGHDTVSWYQQALGQGPQFIFQYYEEEERQRGNFPDRFSGHQFPNYSSELNVNALLLGDSALYLCASSSDSSSGNTIYFGEGSWLTVV.

The genes are TRBV12-5 and TRBJ1-2, with 8 bases identical to TRBD1. Germline CDR1 LGHNT, CDR2 FRNRAP. The V gene end was trimmed by 2 bases and the J gene end by 8 bases; junction bases not matched to a gene: 4. The CDR3 is 13 residues long. CDR3: CASGLQQGEGYTF. CDR3 in DNA: TGTGCTAGTGGTTTGCAACAGGGGGAGGGCTACACCTTC.

The chain is built from TRBV7-2 and TRBJ2-5; 11 nucleotides agree with TRBD2. CDR1 is SGHTA and CDR2 is FQGNSA in the germline V gene. The length of the CDR3 is 16 residues. The junction had 7 bases not matched to a gene; V was cut back by 5 bases and J by 2 bases. The CDR3 region is CASSTPGLAEQETQYF. CDR3 in DNA: TGTGCCAGCAGCACCCCGGGACTAGCGGAACAAGAGACCCAGTACTTC.

This clone has a single count. At one of its ends the junction is not consistent with the germline gene, which may arise from a read error. This rearrangement joins TRBV29-1 to TRBJ2-7; 11 bases are shared with TRBD2. CDR1 SQVTM and CDR2 ANQGSEA come from the germline V gene. This CDR3 region has 14 residues. CDR3 bases: TGCAGCGTCTCCACTAGCGGGAGTTCCTACAAGCAGTACTTC. Its protein product is CSVSTSGSSYKQYF.

The chain has TRBV4-1 and TRBJ2-2; perhaps TRBD1 as D (5 bases). The CDR3 is 15 residues long. CDR1 MGHRA and CDR2 YSYEKL come from the germline V gene. Trimming took 1 base from V and 5 from J, leaving 11 bases between them. CDR3 region: CASSQAGRATGELFF. CDR3 bases: TGCGCCAGCAGCCAAGCCGGCAGGGCGACCGGGGAGCTGTTTTTT.